The 32 T cell receptor beta chains reported below all come from one sample, sequenced in a study of T cell responses to AZD1222 COVID-19 vaccine. The repertoire was sequenced with immunoSEQ multiplex PCR; TCRdb's copy has only in-frame clones and lacks some. This table holds more than 95,000 clones, around 88% found once. Source: peripheral blood, taken 28 days after the second AZD1222 dose. All receptors derive from an adult who received the AZD1222 COVID-19 vaccine.

The chain employs TRBV5-1 and TRBJ2-2; 9 bases are shared with TRBD2. After removal of 4 bases from V and 5 bases from J, the junction contained 12 bases not matched to a gene. Germline CDR1 and CDR2: SGHRS and YFSETQ. The CDR3 sequence is 17 residues long. As DNA, the CDR3 is TGCGCCAGCAGCCCTCCTTCAAGCGGGGGGTGGACCGGGGAGCTGTTTTTT. Its protein product is CASSPPSSGGWTGELFF.

The chain carries TRBV14 and TRBJ1-2; 7 bases map to TRBD1. The CDR3 runs to 13 residues. Germline V gene data show CDR1 as SGHDN and CDR2 as FVKESK. With 2 bases clipped from V and 7 bases from J, the junction kept 4 bases outside the gene matches. The chain's CDR3 is CASSQTGAGGYTF. The CDR3 DNA reads as TGTGCCAGCAGCCAAACAGGGGCAGGTGGCTACACCTTC.

This clone was seen just once. Here the CDR3 DNA reads TGTGCCAGCAGCTTAGCCTTCGGATACACAGGGTCCTACGAGCAGTACTTC. Encoded protein: CASSLAFGYTGSYEQYF. The gene calls are TRBV7-9 and TRBJ2-7; D possibly corresponds to TRBD1 (6 bases). V was cut by 0 bases and J by 1 base, with 16 bases left in between. The germline CDR1 and CDR2 sequences are SEHNR and FQNEAQ (reference sequence). This CDR3 has 17 residues.

The J gene is TRBJ1-2, the V gene TRBV5-1; D not resolved. This CDR3 has 14 residues. The ends were cut back, 0 bases at V and 2 bases at J, with 8 bases in the middle. Germline V CDR1 and CDR2: SGHRS, YFSETQ. The CDR3 loop is CASSLGVANYGYTF. Written as DNA, the CDR3 is TGCGCCAGCAGCTTGGGTGTTGCGAACTATGGCTACACCTTC.

This sequence joins TRBV6-5 and TRBJ1-1, with 7 bases aligning to TRBD1. Germline values: CDR1 MNHEY, CDR2 SVGAGI. Trimming at V came to 5 bases and at J to 7 bases, leaving 1 base not matched to a gene. The CDR3 contains 11 residues. CDR3 coding DNA: TGTGCCAGCAGTCGACAGGGTGAAGCTTTCTTT. Translated: CASSRQGEAFF.

The rearrangement links TRBV18 to TRBJ2-1; the D is unclear. This CDR3 has 13 residues. Germline V gene lookup returns CDR1 KGHSH and CDR2 LQKENI. Trimming removed 1 base from V and 5 bases from J, with 6 bases in between. This CDR3 reads CASSPQGNNEQFF. In nucleotides, the CDR3 is TGTGCCAGCTCACCACAGGGAAACAATGAGCAGTTCTTC.

The chain combines TRBV11-1 with TRBJ1-1, with 9 bases fitting TRBD1. The V segment lost 8 bases and the J segment 5 bases; nucleotides outside the gene matches: 9. CDR3 length equals 14 residues. Germline values: CDR1 SGHAT, CDR2 FQDESV (reference sequence). The CDR3 is CASSSRTGETEAFF. As DNA, the CDR3 is TGTGCCAGCTCTAGTAGGACAGGGGAAACTGAAGCTTTCTTT.

V usage is TRBV6-6 and J usage is TRBJ1-1, with 9 bases fitting TRBD1. CDR3 length: 17 amino acids. V was clipped by 5 bases and J by 2 bases; unmatched bases: 12. The germline gives CDR1 MNHNY, CDR2 SVGAGI (reference sequence). The CDR3, as DNA: TGTGCCAGCAGTCCGGGGACAGGGCCCCACCTAAACACTGAAGCTTTCTTT. Translated, it gives CASSPGTGPHLNTEAFF.

This chain joins TRBV27 and TRBJ1-6; D is ambiguous. Germline values: CDR1 MNHEY, CDR2 SMNVEV (reference sequence). The germline V and J ends were trimmed by 2 bases and 10 bases, with 15 bases remaining between them. This CDR3 has 15 residues. CDR3 in amino acids: CASSLMSPPESPLHF. CDR3 coding DNA: TGTGCCAGCAGTTTAATGTCTCCCCCGGAATCACCCCTCCACTTT.

There are a few counts of this clone. The genes are TRBV5-1 and TRBJ2-7, with 7 bases that match TRBD2. Trimming cost V 4 bases and J 2 bases; bases outside gene matches: 6. Per germline, CDR1 SGHRS and CDR2 YFSETQ. The CDR3 contains 14 residues. The chain's CDR3 is CASSVDGGTYEQYF. CDR3 DNA: TGCGCCAGCAGCGTGGACGGGGGGACCTACGAGCAGTACTTC.

The rearrangement links TRBV7-2 to TRBJ2-4; D is possibly TRBD2 (7 bases). The CDR3 covers 17 residues. Per germline, CDR1 SGHTA and CDR2 FQGNSA. With 1 base removed from V and 0 bases from J, the gap between germline ends came to 13 bases. The CDR3 sequence: CASSLVGGALAKNIQYF. The CDR3 DNA sequence: TGTGCCAGCAGCTTAGTAGGGGGGGCGCTAGCCAAAAACATTCAGTACTTC.

CDR3 amino acids: CASSPRTGGLDTQYF. The CDR3 DNA reads TGTGCCAGCAGCCCCAGGACAGGGGGCTTAGATACGCAGTATTTT. V usage is TRBV11-1 and J usage is TRBJ2-3, with 11 bases matching TRBD1. The CDR3 sequence is 15 residues long. Germline V CDR1 and CDR2: SGHAT, FQDESV (reference sequence). Trimming removed 5 bases from V and 5 bases from J; junction bases left unmatched: 6.

CDR3 in DNA: TGTGCCAGCAGCCCCCCCCGAGCCCCCTACGAGCAGTACTTC. This gives the protein CASSPPRAPYEQYF. The V and J genes are TRBV11-3 and TRBJ2-7; no clear D. V dropped 5 bases and J dropped 2 bases, with 13 bases sitting between them. The length of the CDR3 is 14 residues. Germline-derived CDR1 and CDR2 are SGHNT and YENEEA.

This clone was observed a single time. The chain joins TRBV4-1 to TRBJ1-2, with D maybe TRBD1 (5 bases). The CDR3 has 13 amino acids. V lost 4 bases, J lost 7 bases, and 13 bases lay in between. Germline V gene lookup returns CDR1 MGHRA and CDR2 YSYEKL. The CDR3 sequence: CASSLGQGGGYTF. The CDR3 DNA follows: TGCGCCAGCAGCCTCGGACAAGGTGGTGGCTACACCTTC.

The V call is TRBV27, the J call TRBJ2-1, with D maybe TRBD1 (5 bases). The CDR3 is 12 residues long. V lost 4 bases, J lost 9 bases, and 10 bases lay in between. Germline CDR1 and CDR2: MNHEY and SMNVEV (reference sequence). The CDR3 spells CASSSAGFEQFF. For the CDR3, the DNA is TGTGCCAGCAGTTCCGCAGGGTTTGAGCAGTTCTTC.

The chain combines TRBV25-1 with TRBJ2-7; 9 bases map to TRBD2. Trimming at V came to 7 bases and at J to 4 bases, leaving 8 bases not matched to a gene. Per germline, CDR1 MGHDK and CDR2 SYGVNS. The CDR3 consists of 14 residues. In DNA form, the CDR3 reads TGTGCCAGCATCTCGGGACTAGCTAATTACGAGCAGTACTTC. Protein product: CASISGLANYEQYF.

This clone has just one count. The chain carries TRBV13 and TRBJ1-1; 7 bases align to TRBD1. Germline V lookup: CDR1 PRHDT, CDR2 FYEKMQ (reference sequence). V dropped 4 bases and J dropped 12; count of bases not matched to a gene: 8. This CDR3 has 12 residues. The CDR3 protein is CASSSPDRATFF. The CDR3 DNA reads as TGTGCCAGCAGCTCCCCAGACAGGGCAACTTTCTTT. The complete variable domain, with remaining parts taken from reference TRBV13 and TRBJ1-1, reads AAGVIQSPRHLIKEKRETATLKCYPIPRHDTVYWYQQGPGQDPQFLISFYEKMQSDKGSIPDRFSAQQFSDYHSELNMSSLELGDSALYFCASSSPDRATFFGQGTRLTVV.

This clone was detected once. This chain uses TRBV4-3 with TRBJ1-1; D might be TRBD1 (6 bases). Trimming cost V 0 bases and J 4 bases, with 21 bases left between them. The CDR3 covers 18 residues. Germline V CDR1 and CDR2: LGHNA, YSLEER. CDR3 sequence: CASSQDQRAARGPTEAFF. DNA of the CDR3: TGCGCCAGCAGCCAAGATCAAAGGGCCGCCAGGGGCCCCACTGAAGCTTTCTTT.

V and J are TRBV7-3 and TRBJ1-5, with TRBD1 matching 8 bases. The CDR3 covers 19 residues. Germline V gene lookup returns CDR1 SGHTA and CDR2 FQGTGA. Trimming took 2 bases from V and 2 from J; bases not matched to a gene: 14. The CDR3 loop is CASSLWYGTGGGGNQPQHF. The CDR3 nucleotides read TGTGCCAGCAGCTTATGGTACGGCACAGGGGGAGGGGGCAATCAGCCCCAGCATTTT.

V gene TRBV11-2 combines with J gene TRBJ1-1; D gene uncertain. V was cut by 6 bases and J by 0 bases, with 11 bases left in between. Germline V gene data show CDR1 as SGHAT and CDR2 as FQNNGV. This CDR3 is 14 amino acids long. The DNA for the CDR3 is TGTGCCAGCAGAACCCTTCTTATGAACACTGAAGCTTTCTTT. Its translation: CASRTLLMNTEAFF. Combining the CDR3 with reference TRBV11-2 and TRBJ1-1 gives the whole variable domain EAGVAQSPRYKIIEKRQSVAFWCNPISGHATLYWYQQILGQGPKLLIQFQNNGVVDDSQLPKDRFSAERLKGVDSTLKIQPAKLEDSAVYLCASRTLLMNTEAFFGQGTRLTVV.

This rearrangement joins TRBV10-1 to TRBJ2-7; D possibly corresponds to TRBD1 (6 bases). This CDR3 contains 16 residues. Germline-derived CDR1 and CDR2 are WNHNN and SYGVQD (reference sequence). The V end was cut by 2 bases, the J end by 3 bases, with 17 bases between. The CDR3 nucleotides read TGCGCCAGCAGTGAGCGCGTCGCAGGGGCCTTCTACGAGCAGTACTTC. Translating gives CASSERVAGAFYEQYF.

The chain combines TRBV9 with TRBJ1-1; unclear D gene. Germline CDR1 reads SGDLS; CDR2 reads YYNGEE. V lost 0 bases and J 4 bases, leaving 7 bases between the germline ends. There are 13 residues in the CDR3. The CDR3 nucleotides read TGTGCCAGCAGCGTAGCGGTGACCACTGAAGCTTTCTTT. The encoded protein is CASSVAVTTEAFF.

This chain links TRBV24-1 with TRBJ2-2; D call uncertain. The CDR3 runs 12 residues. Trimming removed 7 bases from V and 7 bases from J, with 9 bases in between. Germline assignment: CDR1 KGHDR and CDR2 SFDVKD. The DNA for the CDR3 is TGTGCCACCAGCCGTGGCGACGGGGAGCTGTTTTTT. Amino acid sequence: CATSRGDGELFF.

The chain joins TRBV14 to TRBJ1-2, with 9 nucleotides matching TRBD1. The length of the CDR3 is 15 residues. CDR1 and CDR2 from the germline V gene are SGHDN and FVKESK. J gave up 4 bases and V 4 bases, and 7 bases lay outside the gene matches. The CDR3 DNA is TGTGCCAGCAGCCTCATATCGACAGGGGGCTATGGCTACACCTTC. Translated, it gives CASSLISTGGYGYTF.

The rearrangement links TRBV5-8 to TRBJ2-1; D not certain. The CDR3 has 13 residues. The germline CDR1 and CDR2 sequences are SGHTS and YDEGEE. Trimming left V 0 bases short and J 8 bases short, with 9 bases between. The CDR3 coding sequence is TGTGCCAGCAGCTTGGGCCGACCCTATGAGCAGTTCTTC. Translation gives CASSLGRPYEQFF.

This chain joins TRBV7-9 and TRBJ1-5; D not certain. With 0 bases removed from V and 4 bases from J, the gap between germline ends came to 1 base. Germline V gene lookup returns CDR1 SEHNR and CDR2 FQNEAQ (reference sequence). The CDR3 loop spans 12 amino acids. The CDR3 region has the DNA TGTGCCAGCAGCTTAGCGAATCAGCCCCAGCATTTT. Protein: CASSLANQPQHF.

The V call is TRBV28, the J call TRBJ2-7; unclear D gene. This CDR3 region has 11 residues. The V gene's germline CDR1 is MDHEN and CDR2 SYDVKM. V lost 4 bases, J lost 6 bases, and 7 bases lay in between. CDR3 region: CASSSSVEQYF. The CDR3 DNA sequence: TGTGCCAGCAGTTCTAGTGTCGAGCAGTACTTC.

J is TRBJ2-7 and V is TRBV6-2 or TRBV6-3, with D possibly being TRBD2 (6 bases). The CDR3 extends over 15 amino acids. Trimming removed 5 bases at V and 3 bases at J, with 17 bases between. Germline V gene data show CDR1 as MNHEY and CDR2 as SVGEGT. Here the CDR3 DNA reads TGTGCCAGCAGTCATCGGAGGGGTAGTCACTACGAGCAGTACTTC. Its translation is CASSHRRGSHYEQYF.

The chain has TRBV7-2 and TRBJ2-1, with D maybe TRBD1 (6 bases). Trimming left V 1 base short and J 4 bases short, with 11 bases between. Germline CDR1 SGHTA, CDR2 FQGNSA. This CDR3 region has 15 residues. CDR3 nucleotide sequence: TGTGCCAGCAGCTTAGATTACAGGGAGTACAATGAGCAGTTCTTC. This encodes CASSLDYREYNEQFF.

The chain carries TRBV19 and TRBJ2-3; the match to TRBD1 covers 11 bases. V shed 7 bases and J 10 bases; nucleotides not matched to a gene: 19. The CDR3 runs 17 residues. The germline V gene has CDR1 LNHDA and CDR2 SQIVND (reference sequence). The CDR3 sequence is CASNSPGQGERGPAQYF. The CDR3 DNA reads TGTGCCAGTAACTCCCCGGGACAGGGGGAACGGGGGCCTGCGCAGTATTTT.

The chain combines TRBV27 with TRBJ1-1, with D possibly TRBD1 on 6 matching bases. V was cut by 7 bases and J by 3 bases, with 15 bases left in between. Germline V gene sequence: CDR1 MNHEY, CDR2 SMNVEV (reference sequence). The CDR3 runs to 14 residues. CDR3 nucleotide sequence: TGTGCCAGCACTAAAGCGGGGGCGGACACTGAAGCTTTCTTT. Protein: CASTKAGADTEAFF.

CDR3 coding DNA: TGTGCCAGCAGCTTTCCCCCAGCCAATGAGCAGTTCTTC. It is translated as CASSFPPANEQFF. This chain uses TRBV7-2 with TRBJ2-1; no clear D. CDR1 SGHTA and CDR2 FQGNSA come from the germline V gene. This CDR3 is 13 amino acids long. V shed 3 bases and J shed 6 bases, with 9 bases lying between them.